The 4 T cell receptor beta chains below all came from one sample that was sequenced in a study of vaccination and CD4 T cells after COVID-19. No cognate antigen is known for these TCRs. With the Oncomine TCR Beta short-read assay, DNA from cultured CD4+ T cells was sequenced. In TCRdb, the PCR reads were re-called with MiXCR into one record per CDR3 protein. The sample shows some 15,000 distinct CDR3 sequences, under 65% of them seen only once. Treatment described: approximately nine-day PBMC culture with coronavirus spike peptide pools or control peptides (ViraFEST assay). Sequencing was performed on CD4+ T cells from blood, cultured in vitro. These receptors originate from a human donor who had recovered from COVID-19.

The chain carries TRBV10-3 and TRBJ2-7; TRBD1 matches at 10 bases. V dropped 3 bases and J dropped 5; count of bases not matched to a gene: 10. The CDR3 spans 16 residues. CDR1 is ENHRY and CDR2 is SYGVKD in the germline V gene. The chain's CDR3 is CAISDYAGQGDDEQYF. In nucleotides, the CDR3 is TGTGCCATCAGTGATTATGCCGGACAGGGGGACGACGAGCAGTACTTC.

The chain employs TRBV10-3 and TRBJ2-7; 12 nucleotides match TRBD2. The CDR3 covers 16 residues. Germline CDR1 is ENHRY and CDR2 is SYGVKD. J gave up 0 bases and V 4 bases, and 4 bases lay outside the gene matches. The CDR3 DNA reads TGTGCCATCAGTGGAACTAGCGGGAGGAGCTCCTACGAGCAGTACTTC. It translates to CAISGTSGRSSYEQYF.

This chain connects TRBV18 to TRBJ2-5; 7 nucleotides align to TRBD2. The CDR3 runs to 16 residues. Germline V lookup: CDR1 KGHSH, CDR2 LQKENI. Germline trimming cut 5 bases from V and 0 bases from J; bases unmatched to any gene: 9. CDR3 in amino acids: CASSGSSGLYQETQYF. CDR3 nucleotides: TGTGCCAGCTCAGGGTCTAGCGGACTGTACCAAGAGACCCAGTACTTC.

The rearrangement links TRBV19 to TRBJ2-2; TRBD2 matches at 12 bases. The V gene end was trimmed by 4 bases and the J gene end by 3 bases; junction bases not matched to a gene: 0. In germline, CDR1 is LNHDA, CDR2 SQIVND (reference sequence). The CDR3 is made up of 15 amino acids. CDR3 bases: TGTGCCAGTAGTAGACTAGCGGGAGACACCGGGGAGCTGTTTTTT. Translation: CASSRLAGDTGELFF.